This record concerns one TCR beta chain sequence. The antigen remains undetermined. This sample is drawn from a study of shared clonotypes between healthy human individuals. Study-wide background: The people who gave samples were two women and three men aged 18 to 49.

Sequencing was performed with immunoSEQ multiplex PCR; in TCRdb, only in-frame clones are kept and a portion is missing. Seen here are roughly 810,000 clones, about 96% observed once, and the top ten hold less than 0.25%. The CDR3 runs to 12 residues. Between the trimmed V and J ends, which lost 7 bases and 0 bases, there was a span of 3 bases. CDR1 is LNHDA and CDR2 is SQIVND in the germline V gene (reference sequence). Study-wide findings and caveats: When naive CD4 clonotypes were compared across a few donors, about 4.8% were shared. Naive subsets generally exceeded memory subsets in estimated richness. Limited genetic and exposure-history diversity came from having few donors.

Naive CD8 cells comprised CD45RO-negative, CCR7-positively selected cells, excluding terminally differentiated effector memory CD45RA+ cells. The V call is TRBV19, the J call TRBJ2-2; D not resolved. The sample comprised naive CD8+ T cells sorted from blood. The receptor comes from a man aged 25 to 40 in good health. CDR3 nucleotide sequence: TGTGCCAGTACGGCGAACACCGGGGAGCTGTTTTTT. Its protein product is CASTANTGELFF.